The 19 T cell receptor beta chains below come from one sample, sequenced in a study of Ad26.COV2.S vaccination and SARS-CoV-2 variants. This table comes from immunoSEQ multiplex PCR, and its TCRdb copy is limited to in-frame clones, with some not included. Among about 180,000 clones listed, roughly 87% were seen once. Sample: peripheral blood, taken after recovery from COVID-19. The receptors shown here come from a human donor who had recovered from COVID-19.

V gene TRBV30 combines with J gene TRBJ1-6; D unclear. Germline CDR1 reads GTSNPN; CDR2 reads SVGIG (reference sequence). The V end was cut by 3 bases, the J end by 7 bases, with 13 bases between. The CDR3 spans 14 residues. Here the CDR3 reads CAWSLGGTNSPLHF. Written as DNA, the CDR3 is TGTGCCTGGAGCCTGGGAGGCACAAATTCACCCCTCCACTTT.

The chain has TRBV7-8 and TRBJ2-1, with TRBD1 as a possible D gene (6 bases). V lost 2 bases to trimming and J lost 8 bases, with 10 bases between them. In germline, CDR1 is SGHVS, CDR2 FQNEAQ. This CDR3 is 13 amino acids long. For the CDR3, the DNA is TGTGCCAGCAGCTTAAGGGGGTTATATGAGCAGTTCTTC. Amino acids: CASSLRGLYEQFF.

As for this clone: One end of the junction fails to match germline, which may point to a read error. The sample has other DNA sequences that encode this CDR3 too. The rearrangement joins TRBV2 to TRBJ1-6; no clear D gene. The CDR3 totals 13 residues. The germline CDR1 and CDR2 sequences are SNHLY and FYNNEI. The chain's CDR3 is CASRAGGNSPLHF. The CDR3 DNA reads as TGTGCCAGCAGGGCCGGAGGTAATTCACCCCTCCACTTC.

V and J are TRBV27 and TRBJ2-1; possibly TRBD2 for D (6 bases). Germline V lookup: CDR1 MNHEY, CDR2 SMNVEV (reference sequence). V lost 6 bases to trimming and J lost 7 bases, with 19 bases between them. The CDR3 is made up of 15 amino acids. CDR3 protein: CASRDSGLEGNEQFF. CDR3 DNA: TGTGCCAGCAGGGATAGCGGCCTCGAAGGGAATGAGCAGTTCTTC.

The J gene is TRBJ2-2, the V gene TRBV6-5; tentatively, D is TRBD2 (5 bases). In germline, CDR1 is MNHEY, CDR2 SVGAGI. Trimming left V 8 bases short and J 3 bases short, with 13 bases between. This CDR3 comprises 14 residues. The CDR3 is CASRGYVDTGELFF. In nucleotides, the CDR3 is TGTGCCAGCCGGGGTTATGTGGACACCGGGGAGCTGTTTTTT.

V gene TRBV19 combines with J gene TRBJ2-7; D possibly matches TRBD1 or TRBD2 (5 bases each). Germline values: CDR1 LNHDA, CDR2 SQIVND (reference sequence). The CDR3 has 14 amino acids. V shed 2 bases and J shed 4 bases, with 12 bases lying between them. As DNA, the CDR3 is TGTGCCAGTAGTATAACCCGAGGGGTTTACGAGCAGTACTTC. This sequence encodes CASSITRGVYEQYF.

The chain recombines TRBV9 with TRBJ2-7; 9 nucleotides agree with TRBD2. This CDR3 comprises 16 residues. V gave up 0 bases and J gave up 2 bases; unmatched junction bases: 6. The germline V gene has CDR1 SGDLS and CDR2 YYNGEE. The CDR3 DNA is TGTGCCAGCAGCGTAGGTAGCGGGGGCACCCCCTACGAGCAGTACTTC. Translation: CASSVGSGGTPYEQYF.

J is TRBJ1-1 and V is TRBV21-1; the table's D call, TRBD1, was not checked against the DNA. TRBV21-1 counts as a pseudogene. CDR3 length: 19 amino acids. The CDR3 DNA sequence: TGTGCCAGCAGCCGTACTTTGTGGACAGTCACTTATATGAACACTGAAGCTTTCTTT. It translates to CASSRTLWTVTYMNTEAFF.

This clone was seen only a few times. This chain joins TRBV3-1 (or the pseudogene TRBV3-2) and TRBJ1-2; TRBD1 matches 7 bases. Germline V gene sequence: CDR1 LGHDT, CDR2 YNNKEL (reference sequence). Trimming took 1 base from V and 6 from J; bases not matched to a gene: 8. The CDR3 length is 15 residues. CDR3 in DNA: TGTGCCAGCAGCCAAGCTAAAGGGACAGAGAATGGCTACACCTTC. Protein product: CASSQAKGTENGYTF.

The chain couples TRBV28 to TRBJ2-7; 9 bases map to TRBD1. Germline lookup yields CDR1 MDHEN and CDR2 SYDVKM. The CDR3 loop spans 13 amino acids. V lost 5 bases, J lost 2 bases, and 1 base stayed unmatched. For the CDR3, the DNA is TGTGCCAGCAGTAGGGACAGGGCCTACGAGCAGTACTTC. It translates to CASSRDRAYEQYF.

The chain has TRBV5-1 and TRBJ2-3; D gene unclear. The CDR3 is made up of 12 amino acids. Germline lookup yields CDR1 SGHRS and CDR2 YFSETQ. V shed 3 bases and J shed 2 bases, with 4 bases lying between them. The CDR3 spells CASSSHTDTQYF. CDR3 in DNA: TGCGCCAGCAGCTCCCACACAGATACGCAGTATTTT. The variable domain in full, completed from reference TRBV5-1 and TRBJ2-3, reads KAGVTQTPRYLIKTRGQQVTLSCSPISGHRSVSWYQQTPGQGLQFLFEYFSETQRNKGNFPGRFSGRQFSNSRSEMNVSTLELGDSALYLCASSSHTDTQYFGPGTRLTVL.

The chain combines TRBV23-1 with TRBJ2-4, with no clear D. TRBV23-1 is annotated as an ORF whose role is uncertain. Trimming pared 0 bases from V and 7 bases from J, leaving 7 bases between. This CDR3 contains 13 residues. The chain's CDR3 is CASSQSGRNIQYF. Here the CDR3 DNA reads TGCGCCAGCAGTCAATCGGGCCGGAACATTCAGTACTTC.

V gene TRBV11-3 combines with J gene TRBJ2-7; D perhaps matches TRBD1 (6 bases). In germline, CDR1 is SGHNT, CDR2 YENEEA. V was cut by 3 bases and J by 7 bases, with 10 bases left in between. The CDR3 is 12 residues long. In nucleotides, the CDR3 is TGTGCCAGCAGCTTCACAGGGAGAGAGCAGTACTTC. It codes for CASSFTGREQYF.

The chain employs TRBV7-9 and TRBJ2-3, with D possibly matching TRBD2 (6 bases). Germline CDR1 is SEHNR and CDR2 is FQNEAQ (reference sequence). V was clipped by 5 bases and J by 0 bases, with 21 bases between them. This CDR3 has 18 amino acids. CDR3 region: CASSPIGLTAGSTDTQYF. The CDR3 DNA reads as TGTGCCAGCAGCCCCATCGGGCTGACGGCGGGGAGCACAGATACGCAGTATTTT.

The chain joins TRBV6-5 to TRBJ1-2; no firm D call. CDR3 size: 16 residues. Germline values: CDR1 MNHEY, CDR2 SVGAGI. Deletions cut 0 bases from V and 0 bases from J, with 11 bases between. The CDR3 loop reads CASSYSSWRANYGYTF. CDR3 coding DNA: TGTGCCAGCAGTTACTCGAGTTGGAGGGCTAACTATGGCTACACCTTC.

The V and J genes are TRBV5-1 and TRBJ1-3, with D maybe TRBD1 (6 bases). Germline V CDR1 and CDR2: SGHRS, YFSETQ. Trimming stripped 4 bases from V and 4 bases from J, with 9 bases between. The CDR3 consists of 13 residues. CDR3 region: CASSAGQGNTIYF. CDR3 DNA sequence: TGCGCCAGCAGCGCGGGACAAGGAAACACCATATATTTT.

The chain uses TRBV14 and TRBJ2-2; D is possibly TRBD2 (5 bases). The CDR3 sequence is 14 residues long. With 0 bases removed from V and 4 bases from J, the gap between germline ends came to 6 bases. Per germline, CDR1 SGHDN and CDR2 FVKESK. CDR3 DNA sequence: TGTGCCAGCAGCCAAGATCGGGGCACCGGGGAGCTGTTTTTT. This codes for CASSQDRGTGELFF. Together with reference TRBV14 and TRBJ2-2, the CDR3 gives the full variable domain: EAGVTQFPSHSVIEKGQTVTLRCDPISGHDNLYWYRRVMGKEIKFLLHFVKESKQDESGMPNNRFLAERTGGTYSTLKVQPAELEDSGVYFCASSQDRGTGELFFGEGSRLTVL.

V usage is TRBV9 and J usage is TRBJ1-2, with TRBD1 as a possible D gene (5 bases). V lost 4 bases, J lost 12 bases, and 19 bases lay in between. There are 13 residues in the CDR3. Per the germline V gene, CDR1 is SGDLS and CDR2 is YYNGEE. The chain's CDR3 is CASSPQGFGGDTF. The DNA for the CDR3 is TGTGCCAGCAGCCCGCAGGGTTTTGGAGGGGACACCTTC.

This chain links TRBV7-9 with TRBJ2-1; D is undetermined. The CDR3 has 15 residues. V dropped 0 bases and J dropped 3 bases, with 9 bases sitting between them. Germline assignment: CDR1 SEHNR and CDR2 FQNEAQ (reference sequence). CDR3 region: CASSLASRNYNEQFF. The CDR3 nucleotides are TGTGCCAGCAGCTTAGCTAGCAGAAACTACAATGAGCAGTTCTTC.